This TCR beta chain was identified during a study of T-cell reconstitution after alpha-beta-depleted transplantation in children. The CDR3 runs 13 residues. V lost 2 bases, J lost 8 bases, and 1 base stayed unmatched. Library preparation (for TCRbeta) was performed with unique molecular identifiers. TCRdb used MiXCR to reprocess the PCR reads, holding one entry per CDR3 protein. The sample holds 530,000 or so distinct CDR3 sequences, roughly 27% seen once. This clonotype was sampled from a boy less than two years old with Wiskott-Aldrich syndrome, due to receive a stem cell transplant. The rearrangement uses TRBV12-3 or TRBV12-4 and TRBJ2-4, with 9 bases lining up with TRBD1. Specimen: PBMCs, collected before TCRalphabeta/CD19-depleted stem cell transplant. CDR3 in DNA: TGTGCCAGCAGTTTAACAGGGGGCGACATTCAGTACTTC. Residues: CASSLTGGDIQYF.